The 31 T cell receptor beta chains reported below all come from one sample, sequenced in a study of blood T cell repertoires in COVID-19. The protocol was immunoSEQ multiplex PCR, while the TCRdb copy is restricted to in-frame clones and leaves out a portion. Of 150,000 to 250,000 clones listed, roughly four fifths were seen once; the top ten hold about 10%. The sample comprised PBMCs or T cells enriched from blood (not recorded which). The receptor source for this set is a man aged 40-50 years who had recovered from COVID-19.

The chain recombines TRBV2 with TRBJ2-2; tentative D call: TRBD1 (6 bases). The CDR3 extends over 14 amino acids. Trimming pared 10 bases from V and 3 bases from J, leaving 15 bases between. Germline V gene lookup returns CDR1 SNHLY and CDR2 FYNNEI. Written as DNA, the CDR3 is TGTGCCACCACGGGCAGGGGCGACACCGGGGAGCTGTTTTTT. This gives the protein CATTGRGDTGELFF.

V usage is TRBV11-2 and J usage is TRBJ2-5; possibly TRBD1 for D (6 bases). The CDR3 is 13 amino acids. CDR1 is SGHAT and CDR2 is FQNNGV in the germline V gene. With 4 bases removed from V and 7 bases from J, the gap between germline ends came to 13 bases. The CDR3 sequence: CASSSDREATQYF. The CDR3 DNA is TGTGCCAGCAGCTCGGACAGAGAGGCGACCCAGTACTTC.

V gene TRBV7-9 combines with J gene TRBJ1-5; D is uncertain. Trimming left V 1 base short and J 2 bases short, with 21 bases between. The CDR3 sequence is 19 residues long. Germline V lookup: CDR1 SEHNR, CDR2 FQNEAQ (reference sequence). The CDR3 bases are TGTGCCAGCAGCTTAGTACGTGAGCGGAGGTCCGGAGGCAATCAGCCCCAGCATTTT. Amino acids: CASSLVRERRSGGNQPQHF. The full variable domain, with the rest looked up from reference TRBV7-9 and TRBJ1-5, is DTGVSQNPRHKITKRGQNVTFRCDPISEHNRLYWYRQTLGQGPEFLTYFQNEAQLEKSRLLSDRFSAERPKGSFSTLEIQRTEQGDSAMYLCASSLVRERRSGGNQPQHFGDGTRLSIL.

This clone has a single count. The chain employs TRBV5-1 and TRBJ2-3; TRBD1 matches at 7 bases. The CDR3 has 13 residues. From germline, CDR1 is SGHRS and CDR2 YFSETQ. V was pared by 7 bases and J by 4 bases, with 6 bases of the junction left unmatched. The CDR3 DNA is TGCGCCAGCCAAGAGGGGGCGTCAGATACGCAGTATTTT. It translates to CASQEGASDTQYF.

The chain recombines TRBV5-1 with TRBJ1-1; D is ambiguous. Germline values: CDR1 SGHRS, CDR2 YFSETQ. V was clipped by 4 bases and J by 1 base, with 14 bases between them. This CDR3 has 15 residues. As DNA, the CDR3 is TGCGCCAGCAGCCCTCTTGGCGGGAGGAACACTGAAGCTTTCTTT. As protein: CASSPLGGRNTEAFF. Full variable domain (rest looked up from reference TRBV5-1 and TRBJ1-1): KAGVTQTPRYLIKTRGQQVTLSCSPISGHRSVSWYQQTPGQGLQFLFEYFSETQRNKGNFPGRFSGRQFSNSRSEMNVSTLELGDSALYLCASSPLGGRNTEAFFGQGTRLTVV.

The rearrangement links TRBV6-6 to TRBJ1-1; TRBD1 matches 7 bases. The V and J ends lost 5 bases and 5 bases, in that order; junction bases with no gene match: 5. In germline, CDR1 is MNHNY, CDR2 SVGAGI (reference sequence). There are 13 residues in the CDR3. The CDR3, as DNA: TGTGCCAGCAGTCAGACAGGGTGGACTGAAGCTTTCTTT. It yields the protein CASSQTGWTEAFF.

The CDR3 DNA follows: TGTGCCAGCTGGGACTGGGACAATGAGCAGTTCTTC. Amino acid sequence: CASWDWDNEQFF. The rearrangement links TRBV7-9 to TRBJ2-1, with D tentatively TRBD2 (6 bases). V dropped 8 bases and J dropped 5 bases, with 10 bases sitting between them. The CDR3 is 12 residues long. Germline assignment: CDR1 SEHNR and CDR2 FQNEAQ (reference sequence).

In nucleotides, the CDR3 is TGTGCCAGCAGTTCCGACAGGGGGCTGACTGAAGCTTTCTTT. Its protein is CASSSDRGLTEAFF. This sequence joins TRBV6-5 and TRBJ1-1; 10 nucleotides match TRBD1. Germline-derived CDR1 and CDR2 are MNHEY and SVGAGI. The V segment lost 4 bases and the J segment 5 bases; nucleotides outside the gene matches: 4. CDR3 size: 14 residues.

The chain employs TRBV15 and TRBJ2-5, with 7 bases that match TRBD2. Germline trimming cut 4 bases from V and 5 bases from J; bases unmatched to any gene: 4. This CDR3 spans 13 amino acids. In germline, CDR1 is LNHNV, CDR2 YYDKDF (reference sequence). This chain's CDR3 is CATSIGGGETQYF. CDR3 DNA: TGTGCCACCAGCATTGGGGGGGGTGAGACCCAGTACTTC.

This chain uses TRBV18 with TRBJ1-4, with a tentative D call TRBD1 (6 bases). The germline CDR1 and CDR2 sequences are KGHSH and LQKENI. The CDR3 loop spans 15 amino acids. Trimming stripped 3 bases from V and 6 bases from J, with 14 bases between. CDR3 amino acids: CASSPTSDSDEKLFF. DNA of the CDR3: TGTGCCAGCTCACCGACTTCGGACAGTGATGAAAAACTGTTTTTT.

The chain links TRBV2 to TRBJ1-2, with 10 bases matching TRBD1. Trimming at V came to 7 bases and at J to 2 bases, leaving 4 bases not matched to a gene. The germline gives CDR1 SNHLY, CDR2 FYNNEI. This CDR3 spans 14 amino acids. The CDR3, as DNA: TGTGCCAGCACTCGACAGGGGGCAAACTATGGCTACACCTTC. Translating it yields CASTRQGANYGYTF.

The chain carries TRBV12-3 or TRBV12-4 and TRBJ1-3, with a possible D match to TRBD1 (6 bases). The V and J ends lost 7 bases and 15 bases respectively, with 19 bases between them. The CDR3 is 12 amino acids. CDR3 coding DNA: TGTGCCAGCACCGAATCGGGACACGGGGAATATTTT. Protein: CASTESGHGEYF.

This clone is a singleton in its sample. This sequence joins TRBV7-2 and TRBJ2-6; D uncertain. The CDR3 runs to 15 residues. Germline V lookup: CDR1 SGHTA, CDR2 FQGNSA. Trimming cost V 4 bases and J 0 bases, with 7 bases left between them. For the CDR3, the DNA is TGTGCCAGCAGCTCGAGAAGCTCTGGGGCCAACGTCCTGACTTTC. Protein sequence: CASSSRSSGANVLTF. Variable domain in full (rest from reference TRBV7-2 and TRBJ2-6): GAGVSQSPSNKVTEKGKDVELRCDPISGHTALYWYRQSLGQGLEFLIYFQGNSAPDKSGLPSDRFSAERTGGSVSTLTIQRTQQEDSAVYLCASSSRSSGANVLTFGAGSRLTVL.

V is TRBV10-3 and J is TRBJ2-3; D is undetermined. Trimming left V 0 bases short and J 4 bases short, with 17 bases between. Germline CDR1 reads ENHRY; CDR2 reads SYGVKD. The CDR3 runs 17 residues. The CDR3 DNA is TGTGCCATCAGTGAGTCGTACACAACAGATCGAGCAGATACGCAGTATTTT. It is translated as CAISESYTTDRADTQYF.

This rearrangement joins TRBV6-1 to TRBJ2-7, with TRBD1 matching over 8 bases. The J segment lost 7 bases and the V segment lost 3 bases, leaving 5 bases of the junction unmatched. Per the germline V gene, CDR1 is MNHNS and CDR2 is SASEGT. The CDR3 is 13 amino acids. The CDR3: CASSDRTGSEQYV. CDR3 DNA sequence: TGTGCCAGCAGTGACCGGACAGGGAGTGAGCAGTACGTC.

This clone occurred once. This rearrangement joins TRBV19 to TRBJ2-3, with 9 bases fitting TRBD1. V shed 6 bases, J shed 3 bases, and the junction held 7 bases outside the gene matches. Germline values: CDR1 LNHDA, CDR2 SQIVND (reference sequence). The CDR3 loop spans 15 amino acids. In DNA form, the CDR3 reads TGTGCCAGTAGATTAACCGGGACAGGGACAGATACGCAGTATTTT. It specifies CASRLTGTGTDTQYF.

This chain joins TRBV7-9 and TRBJ2-6, with a tentative D call TRBD1 (6 bases). The CDR3 loop spans 16 amino acids. Germline lookup yields CDR1 SEHNR and CDR2 FQNEAQ (reference sequence). V lost 3 bases, J lost 7 bases, and 16 bases lay in between. The CDR3 region has the DNA TGTGCCAGCAGCTTCCGGACAGAGGTCATCGCCAACGTCCTGACTTTC. Residues: CASSFRTEVIANVLTF.

The chain carries TRBV6-2 or TRBV6-3 and TRBJ2-5; 7 bases match TRBD1. The CDR3 sequence is 16 residues long. Trimming removed 2 bases from V and 5 bases from J; junction bases left unmatched: 11. Germline CDR1 MNHEY, CDR2 SVGEGT. CDR3 protein: CASSYAPRGLTETQYF. As DNA, the CDR3 is TGTGCCAGCAGTTACGCGCCAAGGGGGCTGACGGAGACCCAGTACTTC.

The chain employs TRBV7-9 and TRBJ2-1, with 9 bases identical to TRBD2. V was clipped by 5 bases and J by 6 bases; unmatched bases: 8. The germline V gene encodes CDR1 SEHNR and CDR2 FQNEAQ (reference sequence). The CDR3 has 15 residues. The CDR3 is CASSQQAGGGNEQFF. The CDR3 DNA is TGTGCCAGCAGCCAACAAGCGGGAGGCGGCAATGAGCAGTTCTTC.

The genes are TRBV2 and TRBJ2-1; 10 bases map to TRBD1. V dropped 10 bases and J dropped 5; count of bases not matched to a gene: 5. Germline CDR1 reads SNHLY; CDR2 reads FYNNEI. The CDR3 runs to 13 residues. CDR3 sequence reads: CATAGTGDNEQFF. The CDR3, as DNA: TGTGCCACCGCCGGGACAGGGGACAATGAGCAGTTCTTC.

This chain links TRBV10-1 with TRBJ1-5; D is uncertain. CDR3 length: 13 residues. Per germline, CDR1 WNHNN and CDR2 SYGVQD (reference sequence). With 3 bases removed from V and 7 bases from J, the gap between germline ends came to 10 bases. CDR3: CASSDLRGQPQHF. CDR3 DNA sequence: TGCGCCAGCAGTGATCTTCGAGGCCAGCCCCAGCATTTT.

CDR3 DNA sequence: TGTGCCAGCAGCTTTCCGTCGGGTGGGGCCTCAGAGGATACGCAGTATTTT. Translation: CASSFPSGGASEDTQYF. The rearrangement uses TRBV7-9 and TRBJ2-3; weak D call: TRBD1 (5 bases). The germline V gene encodes CDR1 SEHNR and CDR2 FQNEAQ (reference sequence). The CDR3 spans 17 residues. Trimming pared 3 bases from V and 6 bases from J, leaving 22 bases between.

The chain uses TRBV2 and TRBJ2-3; D is possibly TRBD1 (5 bases). Trimming removed 4 bases from V and 0 bases from J, with 14 bases in between. The germline CDR1 and CDR2 sequences are SNHLY and FYNNEI. The CDR3 consists of 16 residues. For the CDR3, the DNA is TGTGCCAGCAGTGGGGGCTTGGGCCGAAGCACAGATACGCAGTATTTT. This sequence encodes CASSGGLGRSTDTQYF.

The rearrangement links TRBV5-5 to TRBJ1-2, with 11 bases lining up with TRBD1. Trimming took 3 bases from V and 3 from J; bases not matched to a gene: 4. The CDR3 totals 15 residues. CDR1 and CDR2 from the germline V gene are SGHKS and YYEKEE (reference sequence). This CDR3 reads CASSWGQGVYYGYTF. DNA of the CDR3: TGTGCCAGCAGCTGGGGACAGGGGGTCTACTATGGCTACACCTTC.

The chain recombines TRBV6-5 with TRBJ1-1; 8 bases fit TRBD1. V shed 8 bases, J shed 4 bases, and the junction held 6 bases outside the gene matches. The length of the CDR3 is 13 residues. Per germline, CDR1 MNHEY and CDR2 SVGAGI. CDR3 nucleotides: TGTGCCAGCGGGGACAGGAGGGCCACTGAAGCTTTCTTT. Translation: CASGDRRATEAFF.

The chain couples TRBV6-2 or TRBV6-3 to TRBJ1-1, with a weak D call TRBD1 (6 bases). Germline V lookup: CDR1 MNHEY, CDR2 SVGEGT. The CDR3 totals 14 residues. Trimming shortened V by 4 bases and J by 0 bases, and 9 bases separated the two germline ends. CDR3 coding DNA: TGTGCCAGCAGTTCACAGGGTTTGAACACTGAAGCTTTCTTT. Translated: CASSSQGLNTEAFF.

V and J are TRBV30 and TRBJ1-5; 8 nucleotides line up with TRBD1. Germline V gene lookup returns CDR1 GTSNPN and CDR2 SVGIG (reference sequence). The V and J ends lost 4 bases and 5 bases, in that order; junction bases with no gene match: 10. The CDR3 covers 15 residues. The CDR3 DNA reads as TGTGCCTGGACTTCAGCCGGGACAGGTCATCAGCCCCAGCATTTT. Protein product: CAWTSAGTGHQPQHF.

This chain uses TRBV6-5 with TRBJ1-5; D not resolved. V was shortened by 0 bases and J by 6 bases, with 6 bases between the two germline ends. CDR1 and CDR2 from the germline V gene are MNHEY and SVGAGI. The CDR3 has 13 residues. The CDR3 bases are TGTGCCAGCAGTTACTCGGAGGTTCAGCCCCAGCATTTT. Translation gives CASSYSEVQPQHF.

This clone was observed once. The chain uses TRBV18 and TRBJ1-5; D remains unclear. V lost 1 base, J lost 4 bases, and 11 bases lay in between. The CDR3 is 15 amino acids. Per the germline V gene, CDR1 is KGHSH and CDR2 is LQKENI. CDR3 sequence (DNA): TGTGCCAGCTCACCACTCCCAGGTCCGAATCAGCCCCAGCATTTT. It yields the protein CASSPLPGPNQPQHF.

A note on this clone: At one end, the junction sequence differs from germline, possibly due to a read error. The chain recombines TRBV12-3 or TRBV12-4 with TRBJ2-5; 8 bases line up with TRBD2. The CDR3 runs 13 residues. The DNA of the CDR3 is TGTGCCAGCAGGGAGCGGGAGCAAGGGACCCAGTACTTC. It codes for CASREREQGTQYF.

The chain combines TRBV7-9 with TRBJ1-2; 10 bases fit TRBD1. J lost 4 bases, V lost 1 base, and 0 bases had no gene match. The CDR3 is 14 amino acids. Germline CDR1 and CDR2: SEHNR and FQNEAQ (reference sequence). CDR3 sequence (DNA): TGTGCCAGCAGCTTAGGGACAGGGGGCTATGGCTACACCTTC. This translates into CASSLGTGGYGYTF.